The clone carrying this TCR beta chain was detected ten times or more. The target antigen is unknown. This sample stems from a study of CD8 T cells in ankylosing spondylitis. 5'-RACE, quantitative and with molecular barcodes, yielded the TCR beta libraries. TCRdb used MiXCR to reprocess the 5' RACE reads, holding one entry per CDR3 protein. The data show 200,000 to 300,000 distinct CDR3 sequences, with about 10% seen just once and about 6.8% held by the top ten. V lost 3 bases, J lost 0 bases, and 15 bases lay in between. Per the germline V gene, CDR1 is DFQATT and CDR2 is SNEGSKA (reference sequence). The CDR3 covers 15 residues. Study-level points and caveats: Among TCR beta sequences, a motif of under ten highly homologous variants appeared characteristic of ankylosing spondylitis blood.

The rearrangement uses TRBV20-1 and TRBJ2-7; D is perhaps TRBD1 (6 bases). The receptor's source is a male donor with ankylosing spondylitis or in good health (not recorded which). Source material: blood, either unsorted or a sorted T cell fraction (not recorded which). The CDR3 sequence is CSAREQTGLSYEQYF. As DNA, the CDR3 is TGCAGTGCTAGGGAACAAACAGGGCTCTCCTACGAGCAGTACTTC.